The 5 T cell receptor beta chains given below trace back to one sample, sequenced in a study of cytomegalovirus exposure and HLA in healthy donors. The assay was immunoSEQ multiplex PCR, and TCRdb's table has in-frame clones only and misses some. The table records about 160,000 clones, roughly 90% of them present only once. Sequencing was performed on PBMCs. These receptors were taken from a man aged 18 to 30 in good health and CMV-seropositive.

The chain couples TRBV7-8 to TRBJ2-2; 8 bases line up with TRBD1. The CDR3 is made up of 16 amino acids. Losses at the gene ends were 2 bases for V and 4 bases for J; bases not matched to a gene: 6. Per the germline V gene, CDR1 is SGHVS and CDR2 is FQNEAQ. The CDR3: CASSLLGQAATGELFF. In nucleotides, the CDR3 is TGTGCCAGCAGCTTATTGGGACAGGCAGCCACCGGGGAGCTGTTTTTT.

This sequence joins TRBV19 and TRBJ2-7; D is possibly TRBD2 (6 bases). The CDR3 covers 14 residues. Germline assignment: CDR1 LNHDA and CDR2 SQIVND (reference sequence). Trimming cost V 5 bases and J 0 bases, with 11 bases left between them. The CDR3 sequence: CASSGGTGSYEQYF. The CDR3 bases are TGTGCCAGTAGTGGGGGGACTGGCTCCTACGAGCAGTACTTC.

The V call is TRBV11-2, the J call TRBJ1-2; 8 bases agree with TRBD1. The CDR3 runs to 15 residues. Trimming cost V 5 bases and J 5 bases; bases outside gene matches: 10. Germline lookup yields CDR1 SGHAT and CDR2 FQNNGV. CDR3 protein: CASSPGQVVGYGYTF. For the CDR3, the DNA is TGTGCCAGCAGCCCGGGACAGGTGGTTGGGTATGGCTACACCTTC. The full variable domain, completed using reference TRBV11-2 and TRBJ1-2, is EAGVAQSPRYKIIEKRQSVAFWCNPISGHATLYWYQQILGQGPKLLIQFQNNGVVDDSQLPKDRFSAERLKGVDSTLKIQPAKLEDSAVYLCASSPGQVVGYGYTFGSGTRLTVV.

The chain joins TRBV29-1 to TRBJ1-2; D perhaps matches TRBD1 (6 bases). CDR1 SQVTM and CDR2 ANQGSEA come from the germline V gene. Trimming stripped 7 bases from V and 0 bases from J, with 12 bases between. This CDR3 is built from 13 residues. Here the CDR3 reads CSARQEANYGYTF. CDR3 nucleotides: TGCAGCGCCAGACAGGAGGCTAACTATGGCTACACCTTC.

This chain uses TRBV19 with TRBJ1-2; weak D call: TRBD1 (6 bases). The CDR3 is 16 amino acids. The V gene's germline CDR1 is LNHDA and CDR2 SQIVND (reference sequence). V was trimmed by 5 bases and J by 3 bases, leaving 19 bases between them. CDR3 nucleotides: TGTGCCAGTAGTCGACAGGTTGATGCATACTACTATGGCTACACCTTC. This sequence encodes CASSRQVDAYYYGYTF.